The source of this TCR beta chain is a study of blood T cell repertoires in COVID-19. This clone showed up just a few times. Clones were sequenced by immunoSEQ multiplex PCR, and TCRdb holds only the in-frame ones, with some missing. This table has around 130,000 clones, 70% to 85% appearing once. Germline-derived CDR1 and CDR2 are SQVTM and ANQGSEA. Trimming removed 7 bases at V and 4 bases at J, with 16 bases between. This CDR3 has 13 amino acids. The sequencing input was peripheral blood. This clonotype was obtained from an older woman with acute or convalescent COVID-19. The chain recombines TRBV29-1 with TRBJ2-5; no definite D call. CDR3 DNA sequence: TGCAGCGGATCTCGTCCAGATCTAGAGACCCAGTACTTC. This sequence encodes CSGSRPDLETQYF. The variable domain in full, with the rest retrieved from reference TRBV29-1 and TRBJ2-5, is SAVISQKPSRDICQRGTSLTIQCQVDSQVTMMFWYRQQPGQSLTLIATANQGSEATYESGFVIDKFPISRPNLTFSTLTVSNMSPEDSSIYLCSGSRPDLETQYFGPGTRLLVL.